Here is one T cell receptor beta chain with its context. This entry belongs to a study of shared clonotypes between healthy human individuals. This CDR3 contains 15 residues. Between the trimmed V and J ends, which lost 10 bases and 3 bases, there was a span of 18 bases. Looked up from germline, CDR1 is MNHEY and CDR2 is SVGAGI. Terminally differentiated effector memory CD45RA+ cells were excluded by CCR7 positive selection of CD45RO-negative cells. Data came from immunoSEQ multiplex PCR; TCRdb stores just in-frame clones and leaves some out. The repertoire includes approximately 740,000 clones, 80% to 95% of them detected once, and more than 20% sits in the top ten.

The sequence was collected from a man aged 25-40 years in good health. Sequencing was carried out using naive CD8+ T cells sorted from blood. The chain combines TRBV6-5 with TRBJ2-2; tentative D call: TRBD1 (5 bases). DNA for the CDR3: TGTGCCACGGCAGCATCAGGGCCTGACACCGGGGAGCTGTTTTTT. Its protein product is CATAASGPDTGELFF.